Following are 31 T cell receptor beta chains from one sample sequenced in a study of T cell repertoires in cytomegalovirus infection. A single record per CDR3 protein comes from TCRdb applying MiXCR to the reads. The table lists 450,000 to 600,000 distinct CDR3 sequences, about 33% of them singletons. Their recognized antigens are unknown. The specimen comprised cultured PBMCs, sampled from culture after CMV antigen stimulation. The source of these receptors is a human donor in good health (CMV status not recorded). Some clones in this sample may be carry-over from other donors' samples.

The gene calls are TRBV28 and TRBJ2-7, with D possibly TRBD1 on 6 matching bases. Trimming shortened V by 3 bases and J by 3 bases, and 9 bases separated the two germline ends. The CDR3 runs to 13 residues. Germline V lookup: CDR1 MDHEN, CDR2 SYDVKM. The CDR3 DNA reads TGTGCCAGCAGTTTCCAGGGGAACTACGAGCAGTACGTC. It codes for CASSFQGNYEQYV.

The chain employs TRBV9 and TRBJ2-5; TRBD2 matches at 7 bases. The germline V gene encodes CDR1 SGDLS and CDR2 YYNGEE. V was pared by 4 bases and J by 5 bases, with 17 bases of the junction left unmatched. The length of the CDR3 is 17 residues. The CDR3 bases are TGTGCCAGCAGCCCTAAGACCCGATTAGCGGGCAGTGAGACCCAGTACTTC. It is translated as CASSPKTRLAGSETQYF.

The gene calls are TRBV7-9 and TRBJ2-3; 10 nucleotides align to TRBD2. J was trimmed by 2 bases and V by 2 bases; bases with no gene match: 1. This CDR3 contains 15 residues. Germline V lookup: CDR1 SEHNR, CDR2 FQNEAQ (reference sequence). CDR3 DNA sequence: TGTGCCAGCAGCTTAACTAGCGGGGCCACAGATACGCAGTATTTT. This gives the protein CASSLTSGATDTQYF.

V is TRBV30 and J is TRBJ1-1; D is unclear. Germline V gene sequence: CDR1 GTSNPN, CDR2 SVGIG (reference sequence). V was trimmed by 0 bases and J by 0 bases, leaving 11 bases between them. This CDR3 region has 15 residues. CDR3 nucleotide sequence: TGTGCCTGGAGTGTTCTCAGCCGAATGAACACTGAAGCTTTCTTT. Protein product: CAWSVLSRMNTEAFF.

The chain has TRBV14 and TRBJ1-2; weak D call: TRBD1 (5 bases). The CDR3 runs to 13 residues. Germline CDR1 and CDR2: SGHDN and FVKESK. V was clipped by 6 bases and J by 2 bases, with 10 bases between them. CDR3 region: CASRQDGNYGYTF. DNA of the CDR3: TGTGCCAGCAGACAGGACGGGAACTATGGCTACACCTTC.

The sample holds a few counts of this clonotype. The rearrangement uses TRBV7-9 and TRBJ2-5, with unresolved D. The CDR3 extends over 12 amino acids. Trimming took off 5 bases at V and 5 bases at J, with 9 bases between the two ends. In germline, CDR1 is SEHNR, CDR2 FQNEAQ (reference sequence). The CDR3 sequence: CASSPQAETQYF. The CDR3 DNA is TGTGCCAGCAGCCCTCAAGCTGAGACCCAGTACTTC. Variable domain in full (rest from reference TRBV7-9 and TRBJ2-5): DTGVSQNPRHKITKRGQNVTFRCDPISEHNRLYWYRQTLGQGPEFLTYFQNEAQLEKSRLLSDRFSAERPKGSFSTLEIQRTEQGDSAMYLCASSPQAETQYFGPGTRLLVL.

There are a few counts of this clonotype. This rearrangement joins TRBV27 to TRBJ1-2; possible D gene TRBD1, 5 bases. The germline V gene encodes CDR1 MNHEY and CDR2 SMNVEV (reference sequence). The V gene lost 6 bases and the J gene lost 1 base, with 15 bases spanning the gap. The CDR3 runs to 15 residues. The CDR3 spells CASSLAGRDNYGYTF. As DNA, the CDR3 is TGTGCCAGCAGCCTAGCAGGGCGCGATAACTATGGCTACACCTTC.

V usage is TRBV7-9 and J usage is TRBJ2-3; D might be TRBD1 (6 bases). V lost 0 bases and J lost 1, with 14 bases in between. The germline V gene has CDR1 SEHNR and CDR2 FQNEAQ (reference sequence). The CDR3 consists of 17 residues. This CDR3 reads CASSLAGQGLGTDTQYF. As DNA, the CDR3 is TGTGCCAGCAGCTTAGCGGGGCAGGGGCTGGGCACAGATACGCAGTATTTT.

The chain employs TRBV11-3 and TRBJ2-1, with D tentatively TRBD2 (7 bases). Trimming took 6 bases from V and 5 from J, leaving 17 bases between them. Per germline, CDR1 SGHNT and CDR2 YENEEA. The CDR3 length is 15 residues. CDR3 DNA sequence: TGTGCCAGCAGTCGCGGGGGCCTTCCGAACAATGAGCAGTTCTTC. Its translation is CASSRGGLPNNEQFF.

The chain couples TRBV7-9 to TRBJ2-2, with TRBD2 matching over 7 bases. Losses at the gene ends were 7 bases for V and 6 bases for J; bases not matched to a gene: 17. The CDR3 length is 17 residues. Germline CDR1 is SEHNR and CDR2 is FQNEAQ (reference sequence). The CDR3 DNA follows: TGTGCCAGCAACCGACCCAGGGCGGGAGTTGGTCCCGGGGAGCTGTTTTTT. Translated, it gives CASNRPRAGVGPGELFF.

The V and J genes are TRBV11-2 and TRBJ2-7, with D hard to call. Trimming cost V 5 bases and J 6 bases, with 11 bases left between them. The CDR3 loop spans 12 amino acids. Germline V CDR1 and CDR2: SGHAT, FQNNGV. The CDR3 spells CASSRVTSEQYF. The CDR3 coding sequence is TGTGCCAGCAGCCGAGTTACTTCCGAGCAGTACTTC. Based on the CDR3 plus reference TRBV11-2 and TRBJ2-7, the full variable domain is EAGVAQSPRYKIIEKRQSVAFWCNPISGHATLYWYQQILGQGPKLLIQFQNNGVVDDSQLPKDRFSAERLKGVDSTLKIQPAKLEDSAVYLCASSRVTSEQYFGPGTRLTVT.

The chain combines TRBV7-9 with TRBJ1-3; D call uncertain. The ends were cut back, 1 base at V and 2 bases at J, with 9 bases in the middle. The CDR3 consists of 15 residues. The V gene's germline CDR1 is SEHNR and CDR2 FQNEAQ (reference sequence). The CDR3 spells CASSLVAGAGNTIYF. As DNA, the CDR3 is TGTGCCAGCAGCTTAGTTGCGGGAGCTGGAAACACCATATATTTT.

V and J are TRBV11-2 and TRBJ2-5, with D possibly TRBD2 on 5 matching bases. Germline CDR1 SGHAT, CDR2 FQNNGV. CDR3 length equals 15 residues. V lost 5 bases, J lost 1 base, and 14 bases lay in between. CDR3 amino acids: CASSPRRVIQETQYF. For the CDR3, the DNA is TGTGCCAGCAGCCCCCGGCGGGTGATCCAAGAGACCCAGTACTTC.

The CDR3 loop is CASSRDSANYGYTF. CDR3 nucleotides: TGTGCCAGTAGCCGGGACTCAGCTAACTATGGCTACACCTTC. The V and J genes are TRBV19 and TRBJ1-2; a possible D gene is TRBD1 (5 bases). The CDR3 extends over 14 amino acids. Germline CDR1 and CDR2: LNHDA and SQIVND (reference sequence). V was shortened by 6 bases and J by 0 bases, with 11 bases between the two germline ends.

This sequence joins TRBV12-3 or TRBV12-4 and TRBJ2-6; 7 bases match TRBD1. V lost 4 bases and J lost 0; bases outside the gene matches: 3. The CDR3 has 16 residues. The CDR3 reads CASSWDSSSGANVLTF. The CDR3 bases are TGTGCCAGCAGTTGGGACAGTAGCTCTGGGGCCAACGTCCTGACTTTC.

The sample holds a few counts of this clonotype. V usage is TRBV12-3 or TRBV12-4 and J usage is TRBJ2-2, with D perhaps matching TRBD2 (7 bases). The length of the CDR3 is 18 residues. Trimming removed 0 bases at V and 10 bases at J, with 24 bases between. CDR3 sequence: CASSLAWGGMEKGLELFF. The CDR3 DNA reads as TGTGCCAGCAGTTTAGCGTGGGGGGGCATGGAAAAGGGCTTGGAGCTGTTTTTT.

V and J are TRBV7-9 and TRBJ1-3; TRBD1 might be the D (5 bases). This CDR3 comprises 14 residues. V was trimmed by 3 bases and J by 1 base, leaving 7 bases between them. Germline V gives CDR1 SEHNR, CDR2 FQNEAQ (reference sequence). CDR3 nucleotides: TGTGCCAGCAGCTTCCAGGGTTCTGGAAACACCATATATTTT. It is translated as CASSFQGSGNTIYF.

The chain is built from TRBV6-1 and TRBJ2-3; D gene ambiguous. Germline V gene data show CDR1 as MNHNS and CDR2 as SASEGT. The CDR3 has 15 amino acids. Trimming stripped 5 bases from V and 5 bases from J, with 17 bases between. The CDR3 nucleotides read TGTGCCAGCAGTCGAACTGTTGGCGCAGAAGATACGCAGTATTTT. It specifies CASSRTVGAEDTQYF.

DNA of the CDR3: TGTGCCAGCAGCGCCACTAGCGGGAGGCGGAATGAGCAGTTCTTC. Translated: CASSATSGRRNEQFF. The chain joins TRBV7-9 to TRBJ2-1; the match to TRBD2 covers 12 bases. Losses at the gene ends were 5 bases for V and 7 bases for J; bases not matched to a gene: 6. Germline V gene sequence: CDR1 SEHNR, CDR2 FQNEAQ (reference sequence). CDR3 length: 15 residues.

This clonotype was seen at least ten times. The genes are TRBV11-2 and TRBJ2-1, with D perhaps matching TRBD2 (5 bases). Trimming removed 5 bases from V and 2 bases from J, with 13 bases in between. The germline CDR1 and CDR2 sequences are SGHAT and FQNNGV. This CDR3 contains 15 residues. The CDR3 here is CASSHDGNTYNEQFF. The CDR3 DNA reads TGTGCCAGCAGCCATGACGGGAATACCTACAATGAGCAGTTCTTC.

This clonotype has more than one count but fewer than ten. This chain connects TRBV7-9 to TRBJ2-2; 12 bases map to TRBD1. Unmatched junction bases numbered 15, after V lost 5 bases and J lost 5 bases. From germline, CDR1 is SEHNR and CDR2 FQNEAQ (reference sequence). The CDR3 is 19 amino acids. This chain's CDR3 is CASSTNSGTGGLTTGELFF. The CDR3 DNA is TGTGCCAGCAGCACCAACTCCGGGACAGGGGGCTTAACTACCGGGGAGCTGTTTTTT.

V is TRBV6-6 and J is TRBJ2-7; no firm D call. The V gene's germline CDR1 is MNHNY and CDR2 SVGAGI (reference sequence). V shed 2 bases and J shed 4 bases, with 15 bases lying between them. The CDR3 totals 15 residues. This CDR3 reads CASSYENPRLYEQYF. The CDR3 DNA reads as TGTGCCAGCAGTTACGAAAACCCAAGATTATACGAGCAGTACTTC.

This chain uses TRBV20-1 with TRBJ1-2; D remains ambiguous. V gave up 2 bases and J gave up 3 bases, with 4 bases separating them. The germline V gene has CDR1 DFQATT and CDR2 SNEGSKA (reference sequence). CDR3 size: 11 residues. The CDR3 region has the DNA TGCAGTGCTAGACGACACTATGGCTACACCTTC. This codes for CSARRHYGYTF.

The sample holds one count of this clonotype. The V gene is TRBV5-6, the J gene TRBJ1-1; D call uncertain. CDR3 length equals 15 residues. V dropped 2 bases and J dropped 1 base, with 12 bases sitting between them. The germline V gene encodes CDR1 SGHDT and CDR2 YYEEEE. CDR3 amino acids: CASSFGPLENTEAFF. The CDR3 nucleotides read TGTGCCAGCAGCTTTGGGCCTTTGGAGAACACTGAAGCTTTCTTT.

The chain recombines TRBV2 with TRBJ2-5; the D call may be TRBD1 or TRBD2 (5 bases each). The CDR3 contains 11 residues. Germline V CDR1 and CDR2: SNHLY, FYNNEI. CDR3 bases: TGTGTTTCCTCGGGGCCCGGGGCCCAGTACTTC. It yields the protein CVSSGPGAQYF.

The CDR3 here is CASSSRGTGGSYNEQFF. The CDR3 DNA reads as TGTGCCAGCAGCTCCCGGGGTACAGGCGGTTCCTACAATGAGCAGTTCTTC. The chain links TRBV7-9 to TRBJ2-1; D tentatively fits TRBD1 or TRBD2 (5 bases each). Trimming stripped 4 bases from V and 1 base from J, with 17 bases between. CDR1 is SEHNR, CDR2 FQNEAQ, per germline (reference sequence). This CDR3 comprises 17 residues.

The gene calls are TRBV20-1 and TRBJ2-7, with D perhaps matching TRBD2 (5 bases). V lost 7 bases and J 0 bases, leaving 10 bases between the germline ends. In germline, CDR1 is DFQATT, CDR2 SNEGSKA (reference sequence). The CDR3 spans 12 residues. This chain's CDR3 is CSGSDYSYEQYF. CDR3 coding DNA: TGCAGTGGTAGCGATTACTCCTACGAGCAGTACTTC.

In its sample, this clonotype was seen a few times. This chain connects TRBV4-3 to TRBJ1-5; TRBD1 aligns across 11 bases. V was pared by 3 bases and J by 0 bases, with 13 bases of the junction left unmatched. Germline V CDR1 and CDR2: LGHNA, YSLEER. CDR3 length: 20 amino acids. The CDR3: CASSHSAGTGGTYSNQPQHF. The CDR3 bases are TGCGCCAGCAGCCATTCCGCCGGGACAGGGGGAACCTATAGCAATCAGCCCCAGCATTTT.

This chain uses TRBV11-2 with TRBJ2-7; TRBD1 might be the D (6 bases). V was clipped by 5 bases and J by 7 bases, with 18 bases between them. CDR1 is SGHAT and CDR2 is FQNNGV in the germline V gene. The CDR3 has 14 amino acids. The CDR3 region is CASSQGHKTREQYF. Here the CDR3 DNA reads TGTGCCAGCAGCCAGGGACACAAGACGCGGGAGCAGTACTTC.

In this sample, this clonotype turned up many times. In DNA form, the CDR3 reads TGCAGTGCTAGAGCCGCGACAGGGGGCGATGAAAAACTGTTTTTT. It encodes CSARAATGGDEKLFF. The chain employs TRBV20-1 and TRBJ1-4, with 10 nucleotides matching TRBD1. CDR3 length equals 15 residues. CDR1 DFQATT and CDR2 SNEGSKA come from the germline V gene (reference sequence). V lost 1 base to trimming and J lost 6 bases; unmatched junction nucleotides: 5.

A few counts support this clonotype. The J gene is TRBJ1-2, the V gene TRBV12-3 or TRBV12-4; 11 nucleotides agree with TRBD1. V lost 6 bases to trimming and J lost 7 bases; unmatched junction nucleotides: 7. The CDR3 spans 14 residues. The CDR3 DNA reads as TGTGCCAGCAGACAAAGGACAGGGGGCTCTGGCTACACCTTC. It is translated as CASRQRTGGSGYTF.